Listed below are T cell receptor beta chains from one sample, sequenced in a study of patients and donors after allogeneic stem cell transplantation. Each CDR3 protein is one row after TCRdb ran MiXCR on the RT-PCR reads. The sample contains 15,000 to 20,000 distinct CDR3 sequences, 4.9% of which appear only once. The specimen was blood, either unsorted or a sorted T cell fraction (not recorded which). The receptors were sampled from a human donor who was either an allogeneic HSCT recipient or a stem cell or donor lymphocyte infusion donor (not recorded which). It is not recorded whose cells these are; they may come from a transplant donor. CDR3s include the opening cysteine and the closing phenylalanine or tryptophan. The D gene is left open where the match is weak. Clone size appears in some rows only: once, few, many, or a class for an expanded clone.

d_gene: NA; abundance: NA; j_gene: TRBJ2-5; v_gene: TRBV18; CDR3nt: TGTGCCAGCCTCCCATGGACCCAGTACTTC; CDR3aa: CASLPWTQYF
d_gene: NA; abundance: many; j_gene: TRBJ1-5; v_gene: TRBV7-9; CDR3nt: TGTGCCAGCAGCTTAGATAATGTGGGGGCCCAGCATTTT; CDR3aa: CASSLDNVGAQHF
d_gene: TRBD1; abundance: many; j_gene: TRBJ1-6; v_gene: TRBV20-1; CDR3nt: TGCAGTGCCGGTGGACAGGCTTACTATAATTCACCCCTCCACTTT; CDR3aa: CSAGGQAYYNSPLHF
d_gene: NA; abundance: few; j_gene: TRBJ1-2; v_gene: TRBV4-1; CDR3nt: TGCGCCAGCAGCCCAACCCGACAGCGACGAAACTATGGCTACACCTTC; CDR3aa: CASSPTRQRRNYGYTF
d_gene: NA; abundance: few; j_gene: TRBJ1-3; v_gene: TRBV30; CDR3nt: TGTGCCTGGAGTGTACCGGGCGGGCACTCTGGAAACACCATATATTTT; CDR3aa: CAWSVPGGHSGNTIYF
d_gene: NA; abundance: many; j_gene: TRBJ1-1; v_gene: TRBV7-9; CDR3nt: TGTGCCAGCAGCAACATAGGAGGTACTGAAGCTTTCTTT; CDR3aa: CASSNIGGTEAFF
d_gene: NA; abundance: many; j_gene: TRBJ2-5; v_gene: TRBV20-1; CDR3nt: TGCAGTGCTAGAGCTCAGGGGAGTAGCTCCACCATCGAGACCCAGTACTTC; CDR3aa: CSARAQGSSSTIETQYF
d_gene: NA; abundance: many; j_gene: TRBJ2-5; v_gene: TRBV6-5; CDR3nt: TGTGCCAGCAGTTACTCCGACAGACAAGAGACCCAGTACTTC; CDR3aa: CASSYSDRQETQYF
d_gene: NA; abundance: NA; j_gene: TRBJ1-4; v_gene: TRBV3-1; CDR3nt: TGTGCCAGCAGCCAAGGCGTGAAACTGTTTTTT; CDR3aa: CASSQGVKLFF
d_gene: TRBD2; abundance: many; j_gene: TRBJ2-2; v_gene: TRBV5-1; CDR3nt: TGCGCCAGCAGCCGGACTAGCGGGAACACCGGGGAGCTGTTTTTT; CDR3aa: CASSRTSGNTGELFF
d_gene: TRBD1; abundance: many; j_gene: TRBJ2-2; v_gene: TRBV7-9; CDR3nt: TGTGCCAGCAGCTCGTCCGGGACAGGGGGTACCGGGGAGCTGTTTTTT; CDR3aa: CASSSSGTGGTGELFF
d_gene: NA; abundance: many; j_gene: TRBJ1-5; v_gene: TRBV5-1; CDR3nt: TGCGCCAGCAGCTTGGGTGACAGAAATCAGCCCCAGCATTTT; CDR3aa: CASSLGDRNQPQHF
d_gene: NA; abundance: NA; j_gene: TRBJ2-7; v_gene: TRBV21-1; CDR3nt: TGTGCCAGCAGCACCGCGGACCCCTCGGAATACGAGCAGTACTTC; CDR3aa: CASSTADPSEYEQYF
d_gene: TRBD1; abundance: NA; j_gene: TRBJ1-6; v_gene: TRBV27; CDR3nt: TGTGCCAGCAAACCGTCGGACAGGGGTCGATATAATTCACCCCTCCACTTT; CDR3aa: CASKPSDRGRYNSPLHF
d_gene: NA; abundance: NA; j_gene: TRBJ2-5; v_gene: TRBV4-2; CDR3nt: TGTGCCAGCAGTCAGAGAACTCAAGAGACCCAGTACTTC; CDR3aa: CASSQRTQETQYF
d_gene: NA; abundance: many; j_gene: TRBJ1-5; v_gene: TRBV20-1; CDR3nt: TGCAGTGCTAGGAGACAGGTCGATCAGCCCCAGCATTTT; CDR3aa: CSARRQVDQPQHF
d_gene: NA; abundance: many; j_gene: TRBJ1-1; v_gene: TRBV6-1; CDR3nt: TGTGCCAGCAGTGTTTCCATGAACACTGAAGCTTTCTTT; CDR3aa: CASSVSMNTEAFF
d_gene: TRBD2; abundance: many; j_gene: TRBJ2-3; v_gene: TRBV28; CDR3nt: TGTGCCAGCAGTAATAGCGGGCCACCCCTAAGCCCAGATACGCAGTATTTT; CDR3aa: CASSNSGPPLSPDTQYF
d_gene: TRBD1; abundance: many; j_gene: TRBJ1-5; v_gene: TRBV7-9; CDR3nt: TGTGCCAGCAGCTCTCCCAACATCGGGACAGAGATACAGCCCCAGCATTTT; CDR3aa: CASSSPNIGTEIQPQHF
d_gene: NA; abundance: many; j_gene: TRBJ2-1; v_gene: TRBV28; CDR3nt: TGTGCCAGCAGCCGGCTATCCCTGAGCTCCTACAATGAGCAGTTCTTC; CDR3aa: CASSRLSLSSYNEQFF
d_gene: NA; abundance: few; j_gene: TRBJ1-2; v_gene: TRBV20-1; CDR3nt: TGCAGTGCTAGAGATCCCCGAGATTATGGCTACACCTTC; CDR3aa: CSARDPRDYGYTF
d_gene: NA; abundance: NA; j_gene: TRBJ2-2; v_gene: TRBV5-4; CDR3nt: TGTGCCAGCAGCTCTGGCGACGGGAACACCGGGGAGCTGTTTTTT; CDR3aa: CASSSGDGNTGELFF
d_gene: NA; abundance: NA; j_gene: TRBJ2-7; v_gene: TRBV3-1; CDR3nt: TGCTTTATCCACGAGCAGTACTTC; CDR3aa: CFIHEQYF
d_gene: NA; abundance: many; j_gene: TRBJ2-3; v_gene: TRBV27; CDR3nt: TGTGCCAGCAGTGTGGGCGGCACAGATACGCAGTATTTT; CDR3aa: CASSVGGTDTQYF
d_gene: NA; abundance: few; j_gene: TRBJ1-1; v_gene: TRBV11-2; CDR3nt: TGTGCCAGCAGCTTAGGTTCCGAGTCGTTGTTGGCTTTCTTT; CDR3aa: CASSLGSESLLAFF
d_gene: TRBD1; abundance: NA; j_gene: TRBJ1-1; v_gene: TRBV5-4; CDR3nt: TGTGCCAGCAGCAACGCCGGGACAGGGGGCGGGGGAGCTTTCTTT; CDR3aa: CASSNAGTGGGGAFF
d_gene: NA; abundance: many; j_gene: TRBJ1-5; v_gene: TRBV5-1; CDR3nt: TGCGCCAGCAGCCCGGAGGGCAGGGATCGGCAGCCCCAGCATTTT; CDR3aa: CASSPEGRDRQPQHF
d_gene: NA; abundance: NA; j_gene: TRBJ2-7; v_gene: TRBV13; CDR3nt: TGTGCCAGCAGCTTAGCCACAGGTCTCTCCTACGAGCAGTACTTC; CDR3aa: CASSLATGLSYEQYF
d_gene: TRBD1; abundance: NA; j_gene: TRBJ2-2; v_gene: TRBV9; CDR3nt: TGTGCCAGCAGCGCCTCAGGGGGCTTTACCGGGGAGCTGTTTTTT; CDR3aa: CASSASGGFTGELFF
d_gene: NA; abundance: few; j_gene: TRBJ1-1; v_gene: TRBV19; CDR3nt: TGTGCCAGGACAACGGACCCTCCAACTGAAGCTTTCTTT; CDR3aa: CARTTDPPTEAFF
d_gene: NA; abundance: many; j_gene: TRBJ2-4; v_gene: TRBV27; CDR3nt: TGTGCCACCTCCAAAAGGGTTATGCTAGCCAAAAACATTCAGTACTTC; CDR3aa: CATSKRVMLAKNIQYF
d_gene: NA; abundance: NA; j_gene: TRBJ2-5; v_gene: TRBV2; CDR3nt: TGTGCCAGCAGTGAAGGACGGTACCAAGAGACCCAGTACTTC; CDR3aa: CASSEGRYQETQYF
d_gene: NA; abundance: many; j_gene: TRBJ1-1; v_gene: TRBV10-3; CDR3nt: TGTGCCATCAAGGGGACTATGGACACTGAAGCTTTCTTT; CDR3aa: CAIKGTMDTEAFF
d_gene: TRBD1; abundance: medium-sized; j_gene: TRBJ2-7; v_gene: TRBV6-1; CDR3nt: TGTGCCAGCAGCTCCCCGGGACAGGGGACCTACGAGCAGTACTTC; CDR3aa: CASSSPGQGTYEQYF
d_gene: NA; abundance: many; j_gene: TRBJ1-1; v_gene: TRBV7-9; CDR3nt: TGTGCCAGCCGGGGGGGAGCTGAAGCTTTCTTT; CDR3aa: CASRGGAEAFF
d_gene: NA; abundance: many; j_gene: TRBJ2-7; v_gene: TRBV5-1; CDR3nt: TGCGCCAGCTCTAGTGGGGTAACGGACGAGCAGTACTTC; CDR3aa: CASSSGVTDEQYF
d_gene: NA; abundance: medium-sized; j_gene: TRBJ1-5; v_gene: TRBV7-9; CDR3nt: TGTGCCAGCAGCCTCCAGGGAGATCAGCCCCAGCATTTT; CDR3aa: CASSLQGDQPQHF
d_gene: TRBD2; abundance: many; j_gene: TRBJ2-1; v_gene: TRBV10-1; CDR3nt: TGCGCCAGCAGTGAGGGGGCTAGCGGGAAGAATGAGCAGTTCTTC; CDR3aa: CASSEGASGKNEQFF
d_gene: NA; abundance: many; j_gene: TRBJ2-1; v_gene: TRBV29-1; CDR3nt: TGCAGCGTTGAAGGGGGGGGGCAAAAAACGAACGGTGAGCAGTTCTTC; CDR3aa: CSVEGGGQKTNGEQFF
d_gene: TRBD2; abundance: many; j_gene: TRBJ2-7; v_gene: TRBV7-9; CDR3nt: TGTGCCAGCAGCTCCATGGGACTAGCGGACAACGAGCAGTACTTC; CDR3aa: CASSSMGLADNEQYF
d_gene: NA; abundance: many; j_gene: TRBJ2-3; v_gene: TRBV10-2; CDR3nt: TGCGCCAGCAGTGAACGGGACGCCTGGGGTACGCAGTATTTT; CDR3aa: CASSERDAWGTQYF
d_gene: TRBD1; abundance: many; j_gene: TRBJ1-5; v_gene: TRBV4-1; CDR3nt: TGCGCCAGCAGCCGATTCCACAGGGGGCTGAGACAGCCCCAGCATTTT; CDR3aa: CASSRFHRGLRQPQHF
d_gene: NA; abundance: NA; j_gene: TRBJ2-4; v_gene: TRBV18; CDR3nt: TGTGCCAGCTCACCCGTTGGTAGAGGGGGAAAACTAGCCAAAAACATTCAGTACTTC; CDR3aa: CASSPVGRGGKLAKNIQYF
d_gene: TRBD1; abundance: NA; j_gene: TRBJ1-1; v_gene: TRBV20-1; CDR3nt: TGCAGTGCTAGAGTTCCAGGGGGCGATGAGTACACTGAAGCTTTCTTT; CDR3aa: CSARVPGGDEYTEAFF
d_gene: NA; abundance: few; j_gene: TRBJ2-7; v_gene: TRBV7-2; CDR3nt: TGTGCCAGCAGCTTGGGGGCCCGGGGATCCCACGAGCAGTACTTC; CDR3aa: CASSLGARGSHEQYF
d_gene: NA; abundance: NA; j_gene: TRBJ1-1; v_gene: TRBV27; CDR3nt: TGTGCCAGCAGTTTAGAGGGGTTACACACTGAAGCTTTCTTT; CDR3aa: CASSLEGLHTEAFF
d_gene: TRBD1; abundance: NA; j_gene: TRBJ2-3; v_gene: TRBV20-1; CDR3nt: TGCAGTGCTAGCCGGGACAGGGCAGATACGCAGTATTTT; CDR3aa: CSASRDRADTQYF
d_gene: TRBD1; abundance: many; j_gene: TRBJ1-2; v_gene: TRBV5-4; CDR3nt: TGTGCCAGCAGCTTGGTTGGTGACAGGGGGGGCGGCTACACCTTC; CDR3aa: CASSLVGDRGGGYTF
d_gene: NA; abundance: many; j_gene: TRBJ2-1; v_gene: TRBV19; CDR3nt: TGTGCCAGTAGTATGGGGGATACAGATTACAATGAGCAGTTCTTC; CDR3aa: CASSMGDTDYNEQFF
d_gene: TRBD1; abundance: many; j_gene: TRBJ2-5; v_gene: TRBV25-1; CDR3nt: TGTGCCAGCAGCGAGGGGGCTCGAGAGACCCAGTACTTC; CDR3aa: CASSEGARETQYF
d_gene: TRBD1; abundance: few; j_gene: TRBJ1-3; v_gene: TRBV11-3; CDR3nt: TGTGCCAGCAGCTTATATGGGACAGGGAGAGGAAACACCATATATTTT; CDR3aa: CASSLYGTGRGNTIYF
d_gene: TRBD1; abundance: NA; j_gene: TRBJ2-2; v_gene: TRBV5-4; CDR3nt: TGTGCCAGCAGCTTTCCGGGACAGGGAGGTCACGGGGAGCTGTTTTTT; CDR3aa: CASSFPGQGGHGELFF
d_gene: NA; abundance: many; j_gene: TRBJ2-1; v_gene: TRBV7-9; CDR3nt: TGTGCCAGCAGCTTAGCGTTGGGGGGCAATTACAATGAGCAGTTCTTC; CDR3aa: CASSLALGGNYNEQFF
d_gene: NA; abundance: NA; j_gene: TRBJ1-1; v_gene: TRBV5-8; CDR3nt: TGTGCCAGCAGCTTGGGTTTGTTGTCCACTGAAGCTTTCTTT; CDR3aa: CASSLGLLSTEAFF
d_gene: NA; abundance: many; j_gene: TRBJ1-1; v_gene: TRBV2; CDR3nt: TGTGCCAGCAGTTGGACCGGGGAGGAAGCTTTCTTT; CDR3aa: CASSWTGEEAFF